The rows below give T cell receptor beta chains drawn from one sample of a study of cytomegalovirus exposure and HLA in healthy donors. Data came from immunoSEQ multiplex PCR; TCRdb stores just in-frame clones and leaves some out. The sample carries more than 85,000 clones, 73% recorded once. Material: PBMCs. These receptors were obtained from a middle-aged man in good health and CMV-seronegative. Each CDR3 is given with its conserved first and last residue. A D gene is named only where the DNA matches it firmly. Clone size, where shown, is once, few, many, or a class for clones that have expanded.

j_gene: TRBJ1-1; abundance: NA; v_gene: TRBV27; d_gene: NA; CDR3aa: CASSLGGPNTEAFF; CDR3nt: TGTGCCAGCAGTTTGGGTGGGCCAAACACTGAAGCTTTCTTT
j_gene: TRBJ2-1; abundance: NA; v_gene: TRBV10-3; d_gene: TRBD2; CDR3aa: CAISEDGGVGIRNEQFF; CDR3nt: TGTGCCATCAGTGAAGATGGGGGGGTGGGGATCCGGAATGAGCAGTTCTTC
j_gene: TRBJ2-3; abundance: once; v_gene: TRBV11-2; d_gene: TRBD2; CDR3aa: CASSPAGRDTQYF; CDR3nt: TGTGCCAGCAGCCCAGCGGGGAGAGATACGCAGTATTTT
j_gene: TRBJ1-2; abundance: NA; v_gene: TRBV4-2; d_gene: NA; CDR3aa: CASSQEGGRFAGGYTF; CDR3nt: TGTGCCAGCAGCCAAGAGGGGGGGAGGTTTGCGGGTGGCTACACCTTC
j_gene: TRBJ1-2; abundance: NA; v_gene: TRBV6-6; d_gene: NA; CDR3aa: CASSPREDVRGYTF; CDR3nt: TGTGCCAGCAGTCCCCGGGAAGATGTTCGTGGCTACACCTTC
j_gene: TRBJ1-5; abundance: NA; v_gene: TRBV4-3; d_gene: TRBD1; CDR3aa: CASSQDRRQGSGNQPQHF; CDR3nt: TGCGCCAGCAGCCAAGATAGGCGACAGGGGAGTGGCAATCAGCCCCAGCATTTT
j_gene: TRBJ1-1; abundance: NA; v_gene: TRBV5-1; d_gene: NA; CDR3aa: CASSKVWDTEAFF; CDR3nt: TGCGCCAGCAGCAAGGTCTGGGACACGGAAGCTTTCTTT
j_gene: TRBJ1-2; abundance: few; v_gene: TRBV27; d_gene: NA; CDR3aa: CASSLSRANYGYTF; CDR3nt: TGTGCCAGCAGTTTATCGAGGGCTAACTATGGCTACACCTTC
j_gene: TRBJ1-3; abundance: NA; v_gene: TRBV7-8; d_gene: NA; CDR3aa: CASSLGSTGNTIYF; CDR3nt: TGTGCCAGCAGCTTAGGCAGTACTGGAAACACCATATATTTT
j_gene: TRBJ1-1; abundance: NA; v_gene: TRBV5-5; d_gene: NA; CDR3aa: CASSLDDYDTEAFF; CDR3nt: TGTGCCAGCAGCTTGGATGACTACGACACTGAAGCTTTCTTT
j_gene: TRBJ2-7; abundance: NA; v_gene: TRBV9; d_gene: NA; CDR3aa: CASSVGGTRDYEQYF; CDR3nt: TGTGCCAGCAGCGTAGGGGGGACAAGGGACTACGAGCAGTACTTC
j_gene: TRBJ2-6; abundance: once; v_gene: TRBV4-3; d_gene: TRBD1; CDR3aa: CASSQDSTGDVLTF; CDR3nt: TGCGCCAGCAGCCAAGATTCCACAGGGGACGTCCTGACTTTC
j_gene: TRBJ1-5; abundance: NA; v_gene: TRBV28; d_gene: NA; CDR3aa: CASRSPGPRVDQPQHF; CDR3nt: TGTGCCAGCAGGTCCCCCGGCCCCCGGGTGGATCAGCCCCAGCATTTT
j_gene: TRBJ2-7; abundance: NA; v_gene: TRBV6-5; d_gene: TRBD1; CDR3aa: CASSYRDSFYTYEQYF; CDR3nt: TGTGCCAGCAGTTACCGGGACAGTTTTTATACCTACGAGCAGTACTTC
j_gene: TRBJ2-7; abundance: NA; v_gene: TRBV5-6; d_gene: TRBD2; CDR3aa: CASSSSMRLAGNEQYF; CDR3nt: TGTGCCAGCAGCTCCTCCATGAGGCTAGCGGGGAACGAGCAGTACTTC
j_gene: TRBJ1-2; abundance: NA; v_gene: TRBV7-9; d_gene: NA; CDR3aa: CASSLGADSEQSNYGYTF; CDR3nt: TGTGCCAGCAGCTTAGGGGCGGACAGCGAACAATCTAACTATGGCTACACCTTC
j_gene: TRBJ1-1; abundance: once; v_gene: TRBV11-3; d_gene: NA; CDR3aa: CASSLGRVGEAFF; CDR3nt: TGTGCCAGCAGCTTAGGCAGGGTTGGTGAAGCTTTCTTT
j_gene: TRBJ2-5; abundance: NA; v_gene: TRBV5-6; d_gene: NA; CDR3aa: CASSRGSRETQYF; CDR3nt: TGTGCCAGCAGCCGAGGGAGTCGAGAGACCCAGTACTTC
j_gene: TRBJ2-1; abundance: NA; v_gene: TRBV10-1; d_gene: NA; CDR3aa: CASSGTRGAYNEQFF; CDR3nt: TGCGCCAGCAGTGGGACACGCGGGGCCTACAATGAGCAGTTCTTC
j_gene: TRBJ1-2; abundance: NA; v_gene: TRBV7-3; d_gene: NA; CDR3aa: CASNLAVKRSPSGYTF; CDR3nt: TGTGCCAGCAACCTCGCCGTAAAACGGTCGCCAAGCGGCTACACCTTC
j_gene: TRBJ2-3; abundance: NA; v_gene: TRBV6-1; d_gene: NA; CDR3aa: CASTSDSADTQYF; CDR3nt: TGTGCCAGCACCTCGGACAGCGCGGATACGCAGTATTTT
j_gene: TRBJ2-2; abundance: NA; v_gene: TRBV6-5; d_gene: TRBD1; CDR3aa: CASSYYPGGATGELFF; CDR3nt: TGTGCCAGCAGTTACTATCCAGGGGGCGCGACCGGGGAGCTGTTTTTT
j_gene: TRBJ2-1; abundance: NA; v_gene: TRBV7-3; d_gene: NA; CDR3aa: CASSPGAGFSYNEQFF; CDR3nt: TGTGCCAGCAGCCCCGGTGCAGGCTTTTCCTACAATGAGCAGTTCTTC
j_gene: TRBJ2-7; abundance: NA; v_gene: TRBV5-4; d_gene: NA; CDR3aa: CASSLGPEGGSYEQYF; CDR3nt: TGTGCCAGCAGCCTGGGGCCGGAGGGCGGCTCCTACGAGCAGTACTTC
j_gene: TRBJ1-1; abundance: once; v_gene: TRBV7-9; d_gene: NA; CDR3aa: CASSLEVWSGEAFF; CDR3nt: TGTGCCAGCAGCTTAGAGGTGTGGAGCGGTGAAGCTTTCTTT
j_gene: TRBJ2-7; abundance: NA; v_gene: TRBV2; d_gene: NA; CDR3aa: CASMPSPGSSEQYF; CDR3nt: TGTGCCAGCATGCCTTCCCCAGGGTCCTCCGAGCAGTACTTC
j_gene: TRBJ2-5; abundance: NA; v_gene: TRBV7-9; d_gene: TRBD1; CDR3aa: CASSVYVGTEETQYF; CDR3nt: TGTGCCAGCAGCGTTTATGTTGGGACAGAGGAGACCCAGTACTTC
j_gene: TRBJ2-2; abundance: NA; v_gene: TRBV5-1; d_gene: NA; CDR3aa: CASSLVVDTGELFF; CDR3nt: TGCGCCAGCAGCTTGGTGGTAGACACCGGGGAGCTGTTTTTT
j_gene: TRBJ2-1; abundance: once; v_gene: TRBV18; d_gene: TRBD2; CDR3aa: CASSPKAGGLYNEQFF; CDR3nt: TGTGCCAGCTCACCGAAAGCGGGGGGGCTGTACAATGAGCAGTTCTTC
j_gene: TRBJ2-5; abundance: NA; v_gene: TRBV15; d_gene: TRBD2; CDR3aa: CATSRGPSGGEETQYF; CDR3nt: TGTGCCACCAGCAGAGGGCCTAGCGGGGGGGAAGAGACCCAGTACTTC
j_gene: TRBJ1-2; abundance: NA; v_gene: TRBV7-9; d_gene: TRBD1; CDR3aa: CASSLEGGRGRSGGYTF; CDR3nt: TGTGCCAGCAGCTTAGAAGGGGGCAGGGGGCGCTCGGGGGGCTACACCTTC
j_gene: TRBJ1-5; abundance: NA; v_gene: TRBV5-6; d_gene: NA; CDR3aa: CASSLAPGGDQPQHF; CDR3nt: TGTGCCAGCAGCTTGGCACCTGGGGGCGATCAGCCCCAGCATTTT
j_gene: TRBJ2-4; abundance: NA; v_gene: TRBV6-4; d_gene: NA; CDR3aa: CASSDSSAKNIQYF; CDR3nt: TGTGCCAGCAGTGACTCATCGGCCAAAAACATTCAGTACTTC
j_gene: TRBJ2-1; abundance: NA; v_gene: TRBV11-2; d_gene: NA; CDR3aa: CASTGARNYNEQFF; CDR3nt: TGTGCCAGCACAGGGGCTCGGAACTACAATGAGCAGTTCTTC
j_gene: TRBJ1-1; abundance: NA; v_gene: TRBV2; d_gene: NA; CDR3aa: CASSTVNTEAFF; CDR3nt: TGTGCCAGCAGTACAGTGAACACTGAAGCTTTCTTT
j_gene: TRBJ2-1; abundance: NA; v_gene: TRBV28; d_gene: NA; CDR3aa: CASSTSGYEQFF; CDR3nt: TGTGCCAGCAGTACATCGGGGTATGAGCAGTTCTTC
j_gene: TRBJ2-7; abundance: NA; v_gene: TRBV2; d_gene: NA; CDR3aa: CASRATGNSYEQYF; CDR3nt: TGTGCCAGCAGGGCGACGGGGAACTCCTACGAGCAGTACTTC
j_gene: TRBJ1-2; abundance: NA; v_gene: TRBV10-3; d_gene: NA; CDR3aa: CAISEELGYTF; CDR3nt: TGTGCCATCAGTGAGGAACTGGGCTACACCTTC